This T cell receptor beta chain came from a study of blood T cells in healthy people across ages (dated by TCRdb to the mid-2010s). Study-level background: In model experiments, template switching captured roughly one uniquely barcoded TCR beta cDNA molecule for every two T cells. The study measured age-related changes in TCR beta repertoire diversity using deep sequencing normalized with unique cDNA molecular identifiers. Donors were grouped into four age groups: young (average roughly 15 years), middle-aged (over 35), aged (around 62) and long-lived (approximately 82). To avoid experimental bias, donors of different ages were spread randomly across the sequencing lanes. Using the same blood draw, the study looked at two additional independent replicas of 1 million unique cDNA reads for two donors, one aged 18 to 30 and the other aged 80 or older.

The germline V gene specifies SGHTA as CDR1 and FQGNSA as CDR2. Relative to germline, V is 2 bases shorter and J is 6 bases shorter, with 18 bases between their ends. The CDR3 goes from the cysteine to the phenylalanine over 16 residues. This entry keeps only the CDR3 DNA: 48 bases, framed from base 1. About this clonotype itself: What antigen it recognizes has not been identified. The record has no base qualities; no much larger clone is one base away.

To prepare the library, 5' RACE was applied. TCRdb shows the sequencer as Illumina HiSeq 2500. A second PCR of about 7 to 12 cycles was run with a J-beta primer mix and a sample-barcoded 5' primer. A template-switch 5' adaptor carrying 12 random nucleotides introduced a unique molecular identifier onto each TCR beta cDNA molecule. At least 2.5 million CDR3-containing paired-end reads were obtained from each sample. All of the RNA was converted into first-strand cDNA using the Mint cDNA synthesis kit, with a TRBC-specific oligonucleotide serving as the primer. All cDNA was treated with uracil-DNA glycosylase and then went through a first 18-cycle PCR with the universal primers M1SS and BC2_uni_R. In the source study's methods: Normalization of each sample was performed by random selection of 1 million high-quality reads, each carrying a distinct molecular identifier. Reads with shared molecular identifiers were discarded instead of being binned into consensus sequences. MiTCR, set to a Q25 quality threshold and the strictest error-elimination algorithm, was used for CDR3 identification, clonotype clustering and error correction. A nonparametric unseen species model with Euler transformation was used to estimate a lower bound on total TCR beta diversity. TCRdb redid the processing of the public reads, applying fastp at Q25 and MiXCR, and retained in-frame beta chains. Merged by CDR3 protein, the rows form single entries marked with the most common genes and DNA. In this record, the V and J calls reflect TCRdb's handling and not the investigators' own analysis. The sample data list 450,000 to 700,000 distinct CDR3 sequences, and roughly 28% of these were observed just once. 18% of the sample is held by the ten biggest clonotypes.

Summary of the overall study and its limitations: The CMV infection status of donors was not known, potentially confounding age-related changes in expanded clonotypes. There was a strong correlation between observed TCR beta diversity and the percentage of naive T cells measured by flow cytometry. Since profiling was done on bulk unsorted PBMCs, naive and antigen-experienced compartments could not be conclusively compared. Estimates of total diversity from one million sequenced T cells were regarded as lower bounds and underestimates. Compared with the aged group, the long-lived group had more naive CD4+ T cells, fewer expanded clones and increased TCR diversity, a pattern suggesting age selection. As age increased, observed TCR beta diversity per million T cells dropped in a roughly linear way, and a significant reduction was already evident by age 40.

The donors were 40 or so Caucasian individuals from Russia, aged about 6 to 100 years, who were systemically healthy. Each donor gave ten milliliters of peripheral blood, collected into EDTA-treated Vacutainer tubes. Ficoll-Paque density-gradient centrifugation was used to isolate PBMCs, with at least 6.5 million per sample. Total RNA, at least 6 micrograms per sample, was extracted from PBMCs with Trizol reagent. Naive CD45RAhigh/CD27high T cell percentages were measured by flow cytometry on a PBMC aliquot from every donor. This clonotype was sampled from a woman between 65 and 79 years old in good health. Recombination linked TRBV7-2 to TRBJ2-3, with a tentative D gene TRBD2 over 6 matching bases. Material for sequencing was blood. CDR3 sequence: CASSLSWRVGGDTQYF. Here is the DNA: TGTGCCAGCAGCTTATCTTGGCGGGTTGGGGGGGATACGCAGTATTTT.